This T cell receptor (beta chain) was sequenced in a study of blood T cell repertoires in COVID-19. The table came from immunoSEQ multiplex PCR; TCRdb's copy has only in-frame clones and leaves some out. This sample has roughly 110,000 clones, with about 82% found just once. The CDR3 totals 13 residues. Germline CDR1 reads MNHNY; CDR2 reads SVGAGI (reference sequence). With V trimmed by 5 bases and J by 2 bases, 2 bases remained unmatched. Patients at the Seattle site were enrolled during active infection and followed longitudinally. The origin of this receptor is a man older than 75 with COVID-19, enrolled during active disease. The sample comprised peripheral blood. V is TRBV6-6 and J is TRBJ1-2; 7 bases fit TRBD1. The CDR3 loop is CASSPDRNYGYTF. CDR3 coding DNA: TGTGCCAGCAGTCCGGACAGGAACTATGGCTACACCTTC.